This T cell receptor beta chain was obtained from a study of T cells after posttransplantation cyclophosphamide. Germline CDR1 and CDR2: SGHRS and YFSETQ. The CDR3 is 17 amino acids. Trimming took 1 base from V and 0 from J, leaving 11 bases between them. As for this clone: No antigen is known for it.

The method was immunoSEQ multiplex PCR; TCRdb's version includes in-frame clones alone and lacks a portion of them. Here the sample spans several thousand clones, roughly 90% being singletons. Treatment was busulfan-fludarabine conditioning, a marrow graft, and cyclophosphamide on days +3 and +4. Study-wide results and caveats: Later post-transplant blood repertoires were often dominated by donor CD8+ memory clones. TRB overlap between skin or GI tissue T cells and blood was limited. Recipient CMV seropositivity and CMV reactivation strongly tracked TRB clonality.

The chain carries TRBV5-1 and TRBJ2-6; weak D call: TRBD2 (5 bases). Sequenced here: CD4+ T cells sorted from blood, sampled around 1,400 days after allogeneic stem cell transplant with posttransplant cyclophosphamide. The sequence came from a female patient aged 45 to 65 who received an allogeneic stem cell transplant from a related donor, was CMV-positive, and had no GVHD. The graft donor may have given rise to some T cells. The CDR3 region has the DNA TGCGCCAGCAGCTTGTGGAGCGGACGCTCTGGGGCCAACGTCCTGACTTTC. As protein: CASSLWSGRSGANVLTF.